The sequence of this TCR beta chain was determined in a study of shared T cell receptors in the human thymus. Using immunoSEQ multiplex PCR, the repertoire was profiled, and TCRdb retains in-frame clones only, with some absent. The sample records 540,000 or so clones, 70% to 80% being singletons. With V trimmed by 5 bases and J by 2 bases, 5 bases remained unmatched. Germline loops: CDR1 SEHNR, CDR2 FQNEAQ (reference sequence). This CDR3 has 15 amino acids. This sample also appeared in a second study, on human thymus T cells. That report notes: Infants, healthy and Finnish, who were having corrective surgery for congenital heart defects served as donors. Thymus pieces cut out during corrective heart surgery were the tissue that was used. Biased V and J segment usage appeared in thymus and peripheral blood.

This clonotype was obtained from a boy younger than two with a congenital heart defect. The sample comprised thymocytes. The chain links TRBV7-9 to TRBJ2-3, with 9 bases aligning to TRBD2. CDR3 nucleotides: TGTGCCAGCAGCAGTAGCGGGAGAGCCACAGATACGCAGTATTTT. Protein product: CASSSSGRATDTQYF. The complete variable domain, with remaining parts taken from reference TRBV7-9 and TRBJ2-3, reads DTGVSQNPRHKITKRGQNVTFRCDPISEHNRLYWYRQTLGQGPEFLTYFQNEAQLEKSRLLSDRFSAERPKGSFSTLEIQRTEQGDSAMYLCASSSSGRATDTQYFGPGTRLTVL.